This T cell receptor (beta chain) is from a study of OX40 agonist ivuxolimab in advanced cancers. Turning to the study itself: Patients were treated with intravenous ivuxolimab, dosed at 0.01 to 10 mg/kg and infused every 2 weeks. Earlier treatment with anti-PD-1, anti-PD-L1 or anti-CTLA-4 was permitted, and 35% to 40% had received some. Two cutaneous melanoma patients and one hepatocellular carcinoma patient, three in all, had partial responses.

Whole-study results and caveats: Determination of antigen specificity was not performed for the expanded peripheral T cells.

Sequenced by immunoSEQ multiplex PCR; TCRdb stores in-frame clones only, minus some. Here the sample spans roughly 69,000 clones, roughly 89% being singletons. V lost 3 bases to trimming and J lost 5 bases; unmatched junction nucleotides: 5. The CDR3 sequence is 15 residues long. Germline CDR1 and CDR2: SGDLS and YYNGEE. Points on this clone: Its target is not known.

The input for sequencing was CD4+ or CD8+ T cells sorted from blood, taken in a trial of the OX40 agonist ivuxolimab. The receptor was isolated from an adult with an advanced solid tumor such as melanoma, head and neck, liver or kidney cancer. The chain couples TRBV9 to TRBJ2-3; TRBD2 aligns across 11 bases. DNA of the CDR3: TGTGCCAGCAGCGCTAGCGGGAGGTCGGGAGATACGCAGTATTTT. This codes for CASSASGRSGDTQYF. The full variable domain, with the rest looked up from reference TRBV9 and TRBJ2-3, is DSGVTQTPKHLITATGQRVTLRCSPRSGDLSVYWYQQSLDQGLQFLIQYYNGEERAKGNILERFSAQQFPDLHSELNLSSLELGDSALYFCASSASGRSGDTQYFGPGTRLTVL.